The next 3 T cell receptor beta chains were all read from a single sample in a study of CD8+CD57+ T cells in acquired aplastic anemia listed by TCRdb under 2018. The instrument was an Illumina HiSeq 2000. TCR beta VDJ combination and CDR3 sequence profiling used genomic DNA as the template. Through fastp at Q25 and MiXCR, TCRdb rebuilt clones from the public reads, retaining in-frame beta chains. Rows with one shared CDR3 protein collapse into an entry with the most common genes and DNA. The sample records roughly 250,000 distinct CDR3 sequences, 65% to 90% of which are singletons. Approximately 42% of the sample lies in the top ten. The patients picked for sequencing were ones in whom flow cytometry had shown an expansion of CD8+CD57+ cells. Source material: sorted CD4+, CD8+, or CD8+CD57+ T cells (not recorded which) from PBMCs. These receptors originate from a human donor with aplastic anemia.

CDR3 sequence: CASSSGTRGLTDTQYF. CDR3 nucleotide sequence: TGTGCCAGCAGTTCGGGGACTAGGGGACTCACGGATACGCAGTATTTT. The chain recombines TRBV12-3 or TRBV12-4 with TRBJ2-3, with 8 positions matching TRBD2. V trimming: 4 bases; J trimming: 6 bases; junction bases outside the gene matches: 12. The CDR3 is made up of 16 amino acids.

This chain uses TRBV5-6 with TRBJ1-5; D remains unclear. The CDR3 has 14 amino acids. V lost 3 bases and J 2 bases, leaving 9 bases between the germline ends. Per germline, CDR1 SGHDT and CDR2 YYEEEE. The CDR3 reads CASSYERGNQPQHF. The CDR3 DNA sequence: TGTGCCAGCAGCTATGAGAGGGGCAATCAGCCCCAGCATTTT.

This chain uses TRBV7-8 with TRBJ1-2, with no clear D. Germline-derived CDR1 and CDR2 are SGHVS and FQNEAQ. Trimming removed 0 bases from V and 3 bases from J, with 5 bases in between. The CDR3 loop spans 13 amino acids. DNA for the CDR3: TGTGCCAGCAGCTTAGCGGGGTACTATGGCTACACCTTC. Protein sequence: CASSLAGYYGYTF.